One sample yielded the 23 T cell receptor beta chains listed below, sequenced in a study of T cells after yellow fever vaccination. TCRdb called the 5' RACE reads again in MiXCR, with one record for every CDR3 protein. The sample yields a few hundred thousand distinct CDR3 sequences, roughly 8.6% seen once. The sequenced sample was PBMCs, obtained more than 35 days after the first yellow fever vaccination. Receptor source: a man between 18 and 35 years old who received the YFV17D yellow fever vaccine.

The gene calls are TRBV7-9 and TRBJ2-7, with D tentatively TRBD1 (6 bases). CDR1 is SEHNR and CDR2 is FQNEAQ in the germline V gene (reference sequence). V was cut by 0 bases and J by 6 bases, with 12 bases left in between. The CDR3 covers 14 residues. CDR3 coding DNA: TGTGCCAGCAGCTTAGCACAGGGCATGGGCGAGCAGTACTTC. It yields the protein CASSLAQGMGEQYF.

The CDR3 nucleotides are TGCAGTGCTAGAGCCAGGGATGGGACCCAGTACTTC. It codes for CSARARDGTQYF. This chain connects TRBV20-1 to TRBJ2-5; D may be TRBD1 (5 bases). V lost 1 base to trimming and J lost 7 bases, with 10 bases between them. Germline CDR1 and CDR2: DFQATT and SNEGSKA (reference sequence). The CDR3 spans 12 residues.

The V call is TRBV12-3 or TRBV12-4, the J call TRBJ2-1; TRBD2 agrees at 8 bases. The CDR3 sequence is 15 residues long. The J segment lost 8 bases and the V segment lost 3 bases, leaving 9 bases of the junction unmatched. CDR3 coding DNA: TGTGCCAGCAGTTTCGGTCTAGCGGGTTTTGATGAGCAGTTCTTC. Its translation: CASSFGLAGFDEQFF.

This clonotype was recorded a few times. V and J are TRBV5-6 and TRBJ2-1; 7 nucleotides line up with TRBD1. This CDR3 region has 15 residues. The germline V gene has CDR1 SGHDT and CDR2 YYEEEE. Trimming removed 5 bases from V and 3 bases from J; junction bases left unmatched: 8. In nucleotides, the CDR3 is TGTGCCAGCAGGAGATCGGGACAGCGCTACAATGAGCAGTTCTTC. Its protein is CASRRSGQRYNEQFF.

There are a few counts of this clonotype. This sequence joins TRBV20-1 and TRBJ1-1; D not resolved. V was shortened by 5 bases and J by 1 base, with 14 bases between the two germline ends. The CDR3 runs 14 residues. Germline CDR1 DFQATT, CDR2 SNEGSKA (reference sequence). The CDR3 region is CSAQDKEGNTEAFF. CDR3 nucleotide sequence: TGCAGTGCTCAAGATAAGGAGGGGAACACTGAAGCTTTCTTT.

In this sample, this clonotype turned up a few times. This chain's CDR3 is CASSPLQAGGLAKNIQYF. The CDR3 DNA reads TGCGCCAGCAGTCCCTTACAAGCGGGGGGGCTAGCCAAAAACATTCAGTACTTC. The rearrangement joins TRBV4-3 to TRBJ2-4; TRBD2 agrees at 10 bases. CDR3 length: 18 residues. V lost 6 bases and J lost 0; bases outside the gene matches: 11. In germline, CDR1 is LGHNA, CDR2 YSLEER.

The rearrangement links TRBV4-1 to TRBJ2-2; D is undetermined. CDR1 is MGHRA, CDR2 YSYEKL, per germline. The V and J ends lost 4 bases and 5 bases respectively, with 11 bases between them. This CDR3 comprises 14 residues. Here the CDR3 DNA reads TGCGCCAGCAGCCCCAAGGAAGTAACCGGGGAGCTGTTTTTT. This gives the protein CASSPKEVTGELFF.

The gene calls are TRBV15 and TRBJ1-4; 11 bases are a match to TRBD1. Per the germline V gene, CDR1 is LNHNV and CDR2 is YYDKDF (reference sequence). This CDR3 is built from 14 residues. Losses at the gene ends were 7 bases for V and 6 bases for J; bases not matched to a gene: 4. The CDR3 loop reads CATIKDRGHEKLFF. DNA of the CDR3: TGTGCCACCATCAAGGACAGGGGGCATGAAAAACTGTTTTTT.

The rearrangement joins TRBV12-3 or TRBV12-4 to TRBJ2-6; possible D gene TRBD1, 5 bases. The V gene lost 3 bases and the J gene lost 4 bases, with 16 bases spanning the gap. The CDR3 length is 17 residues. The CDR3 region is CASSFLRGLSGANVLTF. CDR3 sequence (DNA): TGTGCCAGCAGTTTTCTTAGGGGTCTTTCAGGGGCCAACGTCCTGACTTTC.

This clonotype has ten or more counts. The chain links TRBV3-1 to TRBJ1-6; D is ambiguous. Per the germline V gene, CDR1 is LGHDT and CDR2 is YNNKEL (reference sequence). The CDR3 consists of 14 residues. Trimming removed 3 bases from V and 3 bases from J, with 6 bases in between. The CDR3 spells CASSHAGYNSPLHF. DNA for the CDR3: TGTGCCAGCAGCCATGCGGGCTATAATTCACCCCTCCACTTT.

This clonotype was seen only a few times. The rearrangement joins TRBV20-1 to TRBJ2-5; D ambiguous. V dropped 3 bases and J dropped 1 base, with 12 bases sitting between them. CDR3 length: 14 amino acids. Per germline, CDR1 DFQATT and CDR2 SNEGSKA (reference sequence). The CDR3 protein is CSARQDPTQETQYF. CDR3 nucleotides: TGCAGTGCTAGGCAGGACCCAACCCAAGAGACCCAGTACTTC.

The rearrangement links TRBV4-3 to TRBJ2-7; a possible D gene is TRBD2 (5 bases). From germline, CDR1 is LGHNA and CDR2 YSLEER. The CDR3 totals 16 residues. The V and J ends lost 0 bases and 3 bases respectively, with 15 bases between them. The CDR3 region has the DNA TGCGCCAGCAGCCAAGATCGGGTAGCGTACCACTACGAGCAGTACGTC. Translating it yields CASSQDRVAYHYEQYV.

J is TRBJ2-4 and V is TRBV7-9; 9 bases align to TRBD1. Germline V CDR1 and CDR2: SEHNR, FQNEAQ (reference sequence). V was clipped by 1 base and J by 1 base; unmatched bases: 5. The CDR3 runs 17 residues. CDR3 residues: CASSLGTQGAAKNIQYF. DNA of the CDR3: TGTGCCAGCAGCTTAGGAACACAGGGGGCCGCCAAAAACATTCAGTACTTC.

In this sample, this clonotype turned up a few times. CDR3 DNA: TGCGCCAGCAGCCTAGGGGCTCCCGGGACGACGGGGCTTGACACTGAAGCTTTCTTT. Protein product: CASSLGAPGTTGLDTEAFF. This chain links TRBV4-1 with TRBJ1-1; TRBD1 might be the D (5 bases). The V gene lost 4 bases and the J gene lost 3 bases, with 27 bases spanning the gap. The V gene's germline CDR1 is MGHRA and CDR2 YSYEKL. CDR3 length equals 19 residues.

The rearrangement joins TRBV7-9 to TRBJ2-5; TRBD1 matches at 7 bases. CDR1 is SEHNR, CDR2 FQNEAQ, per germline (reference sequence). The CDR3 is 14 residues long. The J segment lost 5 bases and the V segment lost 1 base, leaving 4 bases of the junction unmatched. CDR3 protein: CASSLVETGETQYF. The CDR3 region has the DNA TGTGCCAGCAGCTTAGTCGAGACAGGGGAGACCCAGTACTTC.

The chain joins TRBV19 to TRBJ1-1; the D gene is possibly TRBD1 (5 bases). Looked up from germline, CDR1 is LNHDA and CDR2 is SQIVND (reference sequence). Trimming removed 6 bases from V and 0 bases from J, with 11 bases in between. CDR3 length equals 14 residues. The CDR3 region is CASRWDDLNTEAFF. Here the CDR3 DNA reads TGTGCCAGTAGATGGGACGACTTGAACACTGAAGCTTTCTTT.

A few counts support this clonotype. The V call is TRBV12-3 or TRBV12-4, the J call TRBJ2-5; 10 bases match TRBD1. The length of the CDR3 is 14 residues. V was pared by 6 bases and J by 3 bases, with 4 bases of the junction left unmatched. The CDR3 DNA reads TGTGCCAGCAGCTCCGGGACAGGGGAAGAGACCCAGTACTTC. This sequence encodes CASSSGTGEETQYF.

V gene TRBV5-4 combines with J gene TRBJ2-1, with 13 nucleotides matching TRBD2. V was clipped by 0 bases and J by 4 bases; unmatched bases: 4. Germline CDR1 is SGHNT and CDR2 is YYREEE (reference sequence). There are 17 residues in the CDR3. CDR3 protein: CASSLAGLAGVYNEQFF. CDR3 sequence (DNA): TGTGCCAGCAGCTTGGCAGGACTAGCGGGGGTATACAATGAGCAGTTCTTC.

In this sample, this clonotype turned up a few times. J is TRBJ1-5 and V is TRBV28; D is perhaps TRBD1 (6 bases). CDR1 and CDR2 (germline): MDHEN, SYDVKM. The germline V and J ends were trimmed by 4 bases and 15 bases, with 13 bases remaining between them. The CDR3 is 11 residues long. Here the CDR3 reads CASSSGQSPHF. The DNA of the CDR3 is TGTGCCAGCAGTTCAGGACAGTCTCCGCATTTT.

This clonotype was seen only a few times. The chain employs TRBV4-2 and TRBJ2-5; D is unclear. V lost 0 bases and J lost 2, with 10 bases in between. The CDR3 covers 15 residues. Germline values: CDR1 LGHNA, CDR2 YNFKEQ. The CDR3 region has the DNA TGTGCCAGCAGCCAAGAAGGGCTAGGACAAGAGACCCAGTACTTC. Translated, it gives CASSQEGLGQETQYF.

This clonotype was detected ten times or more. The chain joins TRBV7-2 to TRBJ1-1; D uncertain. The CDR3 length is 14 residues. Trimming left V 2 bases short and J 4 bases short, with 11 bases between. The germline V gene has CDR1 SGHTA and CDR2 FQGNSA. The CDR3 loop reads CASSLLGGSTEAFF. Written as DNA, the CDR3 is TGTGCCAGCAGCTTATTAGGAGGGTCCACTGAAGCTTTCTTT.

This clonotype was counted between two and nine times. The V gene is TRBV3-1, the J gene TRBJ1-2; TRBD1 might be the D (5 bases). V dropped 1 base and J dropped 10 bases, with 13 bases sitting between them. The CDR3 runs to 13 residues. Germline CDR1 LGHDT, CDR2 YNNKEL (reference sequence). The CDR3 region is CASSQAGSFVYTF. CDR3 bases: TGTGCCAGCAGCCAAGCAGGGAGTTTTGTCTACACCTTC.

The rearrangement links TRBV20-1 to TRBJ2-1, with D perhaps matching TRBD1 or TRBD2 (6 bases each). From germline, CDR1 is DFQATT and CDR2 SNEGSKA (reference sequence). The germline V and J ends were trimmed by 3 bases and 2 bases, with 11 bases remaining between them. CDR3 length: 14 residues. CDR3 amino acids: CSARPRGAYNEQFF. In nucleotides, the CDR3 is TGCAGTGCTAGGCCGAGGGGGGCCTACAATGAGCAGTTCTTC.